These 13 T cell receptor beta chains originate from one sample sequenced in a study of T-cell memory formation after mild COVID-19. Using its own MiXCR run on the 5' RACE reads, TCRdb lists one record per CDR3 protein. The sample consists of approximately 300,000 distinct CDR3 sequences, around a sixth of them appearing once. The sequenced material came from PBMCs or a T cell subset sorted from them (not recorded which). The receptors stem from a man aged 18 to 35 who had mild COVID-19 (a few samples of this study predate the infection). Cell type and time point are not known.

V is TRBV29-1 and J is TRBJ2-2; a weak D match, TRBD1 (5 bases). The germline V gene encodes CDR1 SQVTM and CDR2 ANQGSEA. This CDR3 spans 12 amino acids. V shed 4 bases and J shed 6 bases, with 9 bases lying between them. The CDR3 sequence: CSVGQRSGELFF. CDR3 nucleotides: TGCAGCGTTGGACAGCGTTCCGGGGAGCTGTTTTTT.

The V and J genes are TRBV11-2 and TRBJ2-7; 9 bases match TRBD2. The CDR3 totals 17 residues. The J segment lost 5 bases and the V segment lost 3 bases, leaving 14 bases of the junction unmatched. Germline CDR1 and CDR2: SGHAT and FQNNGV. For the CDR3, the DNA is TGTGCCAGCAGCTTCCCTAGCGGGGCACCTATGGGCCACGAGCAGTACTTC. As protein: CASSFPSGAPMGHEQYF.

This clonotype has ten or more counts. The chain is built from TRBV12-3 or TRBV12-4 and TRBJ1-1, with D unresolved. The CDR3 consists of 15 residues. Trimming took off 3 bases at V and 1 base at J, with 12 bases between the two ends. The CDR3 region has the DNA TGTGCCAGCAGTTTCTCTCAGGCGACGAACACTGAAGCTTTCTTT. It translates to CASSFSQATNTEAFF.

The chain couples TRBV4-3 to TRBJ2-5, with D possibly being TRBD1 (6 bases). Germline values: CDR1 LGHNA, CDR2 YSLEER. The CDR3 totals 16 residues. Trimming left V 0 bases short and J 2 bases short, with 13 bases between. The CDR3 DNA reads TGCGCCAGCAGCCAAGATTTGGGGGCCCCGCAAGAGACCCAGTACTTC. It is translated as CASSQDLGAPQETQYF.

The J gene is TRBJ2-7, the V gene TRBV15, with D perhaps matching TRBD2 (6 bases). There are 11 residues in the CDR3. V lost 4 bases, J lost 11 bases, and 12 bases lay in between. The germline V gene has CDR1 LNHNV and CDR2 YYDKDF (reference sequence). The CDR3: CATSTWTGEYV. The CDR3 DNA is TGTGCCACCAGCACCTGGACGGGGGAGTACGTC.

This clonotype appeared a few times. The chain links TRBV19 to TRBJ2-2; 7 positions match TRBD2. Germline V lookup: CDR1 LNHDA, CDR2 SQIVND (reference sequence). J was trimmed by 6 bases and V by 4 bases; bases with no gene match: 5. This CDR3 has 14 residues. The CDR3 spells CASSSRAGAGELFF. The CDR3 coding sequence is TGTGCCAGTAGTAGCCGCGCGGGGGCCGGGGAGCTGTTTTTT.

The CDR3 bases are TGTGCCAGCACAAAACCGGGGACAACCTTTGAAGCTTTCTTT. This gives the protein CASTKPGTTFEAFF. V is TRBV28 and J is TRBJ1-1, with D possibly being TRBD1 (6 bases). V lost 7 bases to trimming and J lost 7 bases, with 19 bases between them. The CDR3 loop spans 14 amino acids. Germline CDR1 MDHEN, CDR2 SYDVKM.

The sample holds a few counts of this clonotype. CDR3 loop: CASSQSPGAHNEQFF. The CDR3 DNA reads as TGCGCCAGCAGCCAATCCCCCGGGGCCCATAATGAGCAGTTCTTC. J is TRBJ2-1 and V is TRBV4-3, with D perhaps given as TRBD1 or TRBD2 (5 bases each). This CDR3 region has 15 residues. The germline gives CDR1 LGHNA, CDR2 YSLEER. The V gene lost 2 bases and the J gene lost 7 bases, with 15 bases spanning the gap.

This clonotype was detected only a few times. The chain joins TRBV18 to TRBJ2-4, with 10 positions matching TRBD1. V dropped 3 bases and J dropped 8; count of bases not matched to a gene: 7. CDR1 and CDR2 from the germline V gene are KGHSH and LQKENI. This CDR3 is 15 amino acids long. CDR3 nucleotide sequence: TGTGCCAGCTCACCGCTCGGGACAGGGGCTCACATTCAGTACTTC. Amino acid sequence: CASSPLGTGAHIQYF.

This clonotype was observed a handful of times. The chain recombines TRBV20-1 with TRBJ1-5; TRBD1 matches 7 bases. The CDR3 contains 11 residues. Germline trimming cut 6 bases from V and 5 bases from J; bases unmatched to any gene: 1. Germline V lookup: CDR1 DFQATT, CDR2 SNEGSKA (reference sequence). The CDR3 loop reads CSATGDQPQHF. The DNA of the CDR3 is TGCAGTGCAACAGGGGATCAGCCCCAGCATTTT.

The rearrangement uses TRBV7-3 and TRBJ1-3; no firm D call. Trimming pared 2 bases from V and 0 bases from J, leaving 8 bases between. The CDR3 consists of 15 residues. Looked up from germline, CDR1 is SGHTA and CDR2 is FQGTGA. The CDR3 nucleotides read TGTGCCAGCAGCTTAGAACGGCTCTCTGGAAACACCATATATTTT. The encoded protein is CASSLERLSGNTIYF.

This clonotype was counted only a few times. CDR3 sequence reads: CSARDFRGRGTEAFF. The CDR3 DNA sequence: TGCAGTGCTAGAGATTTTCGGGGTCGTGGCACTGAAGCTTTCTTT. The chain combines TRBV20-1 with TRBJ1-1; D is undetermined. Between the trimmed V and J ends, which lost 0 bases and 4 bases, there was a span of 15 bases. This CDR3 has 15 amino acids. In germline, CDR1 is DFQATT, CDR2 SNEGSKA (reference sequence).

The V gene is TRBV10-3, the J gene TRBJ2-2, with D perhaps TRBD1 (6 bases). V was cut by 6 bases and J by 7 bases, with 12 bases left in between. CDR1 and CDR2 (germline): ENHRY, SYGVKD. The CDR3 runs 13 residues. The CDR3 bases are TGTGCCATCAGCACGACAGGAATCGGGGAGCTGTTTTTT. Translated: CAISTTGIGELFF.